This T cell receptor beta chain originates from a study of human T cells and chemical hapten exposure. Whole-study findings and limits: Against controls, expanded TCRs gave rise to significantly more large CDR3 similarity clusters. TCRs exceeding a frequency of 1 in 1000 stayed unchanged under DPC sensitization.

This clonotype was observed a few times. The antigen is not known. Time point of the sample: patch test 1, 2 weeks after DPC sensitization. As to treatment: therapeutic diphenylcyclopropenone sensitization with weekly scalp DPC. Blood collection took place prior to placing each patch test. Unfractionated whole blood yielded the extracted total RNA. The CDR3 extends over 13 amino acids. Germline CDR1 reads KGHSH; CDR2 reads LQKENI. V lost 6 bases to trimming and J lost 7 bases; unmatched junction nucleotides: 7. Each CDR3 protein is one row after TCRdb ran MiXCR on the RACE reads. The sample includes approximately 57,000 distinct CDR3 sequences, 7% to 10% of them seen just once.

V is TRBV18 and J is TRBJ1-2; 8 positions agree with TRBD1. Sample: whole blood, taken in connection with sensitization to the hapten diphenylcyclopropenone (DPC). The sequence was obtained from a woman aged 40 to 50 with alopecia areata. Some clones in this sample may be carry-over from other donors' samples. The CDR3, as DNA: TGTGCCAGCTCTTCCAGGGGGCTGAGTGGCTACACCTTC. It translates to CASSSRGLSGYTF.